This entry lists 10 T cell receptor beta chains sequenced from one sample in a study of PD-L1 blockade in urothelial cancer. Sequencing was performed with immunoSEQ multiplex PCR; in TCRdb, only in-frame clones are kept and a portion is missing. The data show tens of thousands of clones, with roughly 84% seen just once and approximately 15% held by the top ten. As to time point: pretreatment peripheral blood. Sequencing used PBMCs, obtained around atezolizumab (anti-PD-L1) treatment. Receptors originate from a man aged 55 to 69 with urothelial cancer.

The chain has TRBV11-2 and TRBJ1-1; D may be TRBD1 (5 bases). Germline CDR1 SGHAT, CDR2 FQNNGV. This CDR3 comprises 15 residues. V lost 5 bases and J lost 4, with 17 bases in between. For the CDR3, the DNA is TGTGCCAGCAGCAAGGGACTTGGGGCTCCCACTGAAGCTTTCTTT. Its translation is CASSKGLGAPTEAFF. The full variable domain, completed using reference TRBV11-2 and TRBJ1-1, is EAGVAQSPRYKIIEKRQSVAFWCNPISGHATLYWYQQILGQGPKLLIQFQNNGVVDDSQLPKDRFSAERLKGVDSTLKIQPAKLEDSAVYLCASSKGLGAPTEAFFGQGTRLTVV.

The CDR3 protein is CATGTGYPKKFF. The CDR3 DNA reads as TGTGCCACCGGGACAGGTTATCCAAAAAAGTTCTTC. The gene calls are TRBV15 and TRBJ2-1; 8 nucleotides align to TRBD1. J gave up 14 bases and V 8 bases, and 11 bases lay outside the gene matches. Germline values: CDR1 LNHNV, CDR2 YYDKDF (reference sequence). The CDR3 length is 12 residues. The full variable domain, its missing parts supplied by reference TRBV15 and TRBJ2-1, is DAMVIQNPRYQVTQFGKPVTLSCSQTLNHNVMYWYQQKSSQAPKLLFHYYDKDFNNEADTPDNFQSRRPNTSFCFLDIRSPGLGDTAMYLCATGTGYPKKFFGPGTRLTVL.

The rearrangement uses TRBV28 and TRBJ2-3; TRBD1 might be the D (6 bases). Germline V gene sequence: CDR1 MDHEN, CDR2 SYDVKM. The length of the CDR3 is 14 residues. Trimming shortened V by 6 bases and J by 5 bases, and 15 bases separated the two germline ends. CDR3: CASSTGTLKDTQYF. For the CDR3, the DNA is TGTGCCAGCAGCACAGGGACCTTAAAAGATACGCAGTATTTT.

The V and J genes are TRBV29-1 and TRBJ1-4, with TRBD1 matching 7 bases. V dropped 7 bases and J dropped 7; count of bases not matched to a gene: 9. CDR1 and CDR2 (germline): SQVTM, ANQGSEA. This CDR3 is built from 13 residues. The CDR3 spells CSASGGRSEKLFF. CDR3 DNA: TGCAGCGCCTCAGGGGGTAGAAGTGAAAAACTGTTTTTT.

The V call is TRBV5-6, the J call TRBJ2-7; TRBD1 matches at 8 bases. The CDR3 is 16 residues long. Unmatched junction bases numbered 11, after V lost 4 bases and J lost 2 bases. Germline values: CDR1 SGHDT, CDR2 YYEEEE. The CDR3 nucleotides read TGTGCCAGCAGCCCGACCCGGGACAGGAGGACCTACGAGCAGTACTTC. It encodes CASSPTRDRRTYEQYF.

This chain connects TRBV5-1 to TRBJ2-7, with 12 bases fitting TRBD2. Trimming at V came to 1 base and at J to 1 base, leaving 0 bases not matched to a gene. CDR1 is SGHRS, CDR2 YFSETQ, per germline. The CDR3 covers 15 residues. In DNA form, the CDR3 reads TGCGCCAGCAGCTTGACTAGCGGGGGGTCCTACGAGCAGTACTTC. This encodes CASSLTSGGSYEQYF.

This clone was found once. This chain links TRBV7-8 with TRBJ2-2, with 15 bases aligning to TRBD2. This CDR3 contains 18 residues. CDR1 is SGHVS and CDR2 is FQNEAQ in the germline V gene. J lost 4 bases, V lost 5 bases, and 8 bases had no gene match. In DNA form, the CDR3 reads TGTGCCAGCAGCCATGGACTAGCGGGGGGGCCGGGCACCGGGGAGCTGTTTTTT. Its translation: CASSHGLAGGPGTGELFF.

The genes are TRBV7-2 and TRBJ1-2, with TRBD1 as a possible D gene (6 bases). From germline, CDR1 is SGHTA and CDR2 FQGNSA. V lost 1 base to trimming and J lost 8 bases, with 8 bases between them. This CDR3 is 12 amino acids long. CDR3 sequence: CASSLDRVGYTF. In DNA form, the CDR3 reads TGTGCCAGCAGCTTAGACAGGGTCGGCTACACCTTC.

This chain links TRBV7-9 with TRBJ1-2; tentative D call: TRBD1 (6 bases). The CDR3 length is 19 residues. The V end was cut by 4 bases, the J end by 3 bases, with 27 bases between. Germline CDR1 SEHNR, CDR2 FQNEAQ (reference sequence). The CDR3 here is CASSSMKPPRGRGDYGYTF. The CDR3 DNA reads TGTGCCAGCAGCTCAATGAAGCCCCCTCGGGGCAGGGGAGACTATGGCTACACCTTC.

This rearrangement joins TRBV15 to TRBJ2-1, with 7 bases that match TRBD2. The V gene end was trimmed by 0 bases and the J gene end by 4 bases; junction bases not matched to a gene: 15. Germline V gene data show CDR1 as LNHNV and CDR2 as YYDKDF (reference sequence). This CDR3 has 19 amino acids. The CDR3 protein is CATSRESYSRLADYNEQFF. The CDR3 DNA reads TGTGCCACCAGCAGAGAATCTTATTCTCGACTAGCAGATTACAATGAGCAGTTCTTC.